The TCR beta chain under discussion was sequenced for a study of Ad26.COV2.S vaccination and SARS-CoV-2 variants. The study, taken as a whole, reports: Estimates derived from TCR breadth and depth analyses may have underestimated total T cell responses. Recipients given vaccine exceeded placebo recipients in spike-specific TCR breadth.

Per germline, CDR1 MNHEY and CDR2 SMNVEV (reference sequence). The V gene end was trimmed by 8 bases and the J gene end by 0 bases; junction bases not matched to a gene: 1. The CDR3 has 14 residues. Produced via immunoSEQ multiplex PCR; TCRdb's table is partial and in-frame only. The sample has hundreds of thousands of clones, about 88% seen once. To note about this clone: The antigen is undetermined.

Described treatment: about 20 received Ad26.COV2.S at low or high dose, single or two shots; a few received placebo; per-sample allocation not given. The study sampled participants on day 63 after the first vaccine or placebo injection. Aged 18-55 years, donor was enrolled in Boston in 2020. Ad26 vector vaccine expressed Wuhan-strain SARS-CoV-2 spike. The clonotype was recovered from a person aged 18-60 years who received the Ad26.COV2.S COVID-19 vaccine or a placebo. Sequencing was performed on peripheral blood, taken in a trial of Ad26.COV2.S vaccine versus placebo. This rearrangement joins TRBV27 to TRBJ2-2; 9 bases match TRBD1. The CDR3 spells CASYRGPNTGELFF. The CDR3 bases are TGTGCCAGCTACAGGGGGCCGAACACCGGGGAGCTGTTTTTT.